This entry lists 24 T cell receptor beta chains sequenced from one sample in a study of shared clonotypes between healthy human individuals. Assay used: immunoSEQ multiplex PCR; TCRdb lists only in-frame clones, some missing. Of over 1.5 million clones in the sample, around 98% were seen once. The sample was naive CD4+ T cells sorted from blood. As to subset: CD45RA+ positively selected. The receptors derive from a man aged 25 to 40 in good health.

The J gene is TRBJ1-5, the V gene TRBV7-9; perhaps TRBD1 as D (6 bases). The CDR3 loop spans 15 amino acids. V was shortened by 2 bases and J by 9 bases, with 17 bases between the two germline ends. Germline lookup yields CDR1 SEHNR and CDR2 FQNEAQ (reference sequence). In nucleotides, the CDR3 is TGTGCCAGCAGCTTATCAGAGGGGGGGTTACGGCCCCAGCATTTT. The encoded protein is CASSLSEGGLRPQHF.

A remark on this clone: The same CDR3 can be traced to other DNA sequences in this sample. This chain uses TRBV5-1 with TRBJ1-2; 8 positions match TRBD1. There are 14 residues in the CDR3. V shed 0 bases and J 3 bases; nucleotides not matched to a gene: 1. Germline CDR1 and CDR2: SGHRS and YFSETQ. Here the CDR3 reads CASSLAGQDYGYTF. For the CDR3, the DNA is TGCGCCAGCAGCTTGGCGGGACAGGACTATGGCTACACCTTC.

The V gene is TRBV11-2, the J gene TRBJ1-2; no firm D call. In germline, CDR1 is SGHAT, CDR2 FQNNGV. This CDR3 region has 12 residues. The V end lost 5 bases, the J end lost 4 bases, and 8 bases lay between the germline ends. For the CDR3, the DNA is TGTGCCAGCAGCCCTGTCTCCTATGGCTACACCTTC. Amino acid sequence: CASSPVSYGYTF.

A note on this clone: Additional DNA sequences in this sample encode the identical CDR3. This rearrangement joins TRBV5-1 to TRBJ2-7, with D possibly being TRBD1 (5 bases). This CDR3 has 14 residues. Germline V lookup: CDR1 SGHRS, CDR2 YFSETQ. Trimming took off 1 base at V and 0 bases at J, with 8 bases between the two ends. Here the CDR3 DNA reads TGCGCCAGCAGCTTGAGGGGAAACTCCTACGAGCAGTACTTC. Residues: CASSLRGNSYEQYF.

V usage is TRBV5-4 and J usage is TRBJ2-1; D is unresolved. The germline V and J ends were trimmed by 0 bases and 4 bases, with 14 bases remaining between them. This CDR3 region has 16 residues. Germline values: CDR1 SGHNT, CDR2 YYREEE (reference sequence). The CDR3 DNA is TGTGCCAGCAGCTTGGCCGTGACCCGATTTTACAATGAGCAGTTCTTC. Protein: CASSLAVTRFYNEQFF.

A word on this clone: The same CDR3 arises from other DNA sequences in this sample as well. The CDR3 bases are TGTGCCAGCAGCCCCGGACTAGCGGACTACGAGCAGTACTTC. Its protein is CASSPGLADYEQYF. The chain combines TRBV9 with TRBJ2-7; 10 bases map to TRBD2. This CDR3 has 14 residues. V was pared by 4 bases and J by 3 bases, with 4 bases of the junction left unmatched. CDR1 is SGDLS, CDR2 YYNGEE, per germline. The full variable domain, completed using reference TRBV9 and TRBJ2-7, is DSGVTQTPKHLITATGQRVTLRCSPRSGDLSVYWYQQSLDQGLQFLIQYYNGEERAKGNILERFSAQQFPDLHSELNLSSLELGDSALYFCASSPGLADYEQYFGPGTRLTVT.

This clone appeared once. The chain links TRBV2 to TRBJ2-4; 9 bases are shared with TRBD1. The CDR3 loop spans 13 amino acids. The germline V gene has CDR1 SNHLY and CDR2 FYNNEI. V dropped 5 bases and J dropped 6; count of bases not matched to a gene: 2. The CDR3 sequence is CASSSDRGNIQYF. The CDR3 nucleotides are TGTGCCAGCAGTTCGGACAGGGGAAACATTCAGTACTTC.

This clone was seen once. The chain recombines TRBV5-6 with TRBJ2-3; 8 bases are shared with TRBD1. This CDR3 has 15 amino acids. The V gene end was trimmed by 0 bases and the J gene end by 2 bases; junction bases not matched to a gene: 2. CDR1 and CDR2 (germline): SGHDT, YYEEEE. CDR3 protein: CASSLEGQATDTQYF. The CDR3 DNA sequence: TGTGCCAGCAGCTTGGAGGGACAGGCCACAGATACGCAGTATTTT.

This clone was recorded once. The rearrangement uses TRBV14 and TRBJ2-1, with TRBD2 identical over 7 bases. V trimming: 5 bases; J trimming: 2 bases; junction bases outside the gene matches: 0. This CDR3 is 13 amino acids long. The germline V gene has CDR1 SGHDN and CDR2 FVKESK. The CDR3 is CASSSGTYNEQFF. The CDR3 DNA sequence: TGTGCCAGCAGCAGCGGGACCTACAATGAGCAGTTCTTC.

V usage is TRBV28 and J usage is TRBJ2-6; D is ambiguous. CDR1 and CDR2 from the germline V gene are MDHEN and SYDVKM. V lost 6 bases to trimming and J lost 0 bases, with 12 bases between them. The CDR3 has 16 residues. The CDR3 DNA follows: TGTGCCAGCAGCAACGAGATGCACTCTGGGGCCAACGTCCTGACTTTC. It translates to CASSNEMHSGANVLTF.

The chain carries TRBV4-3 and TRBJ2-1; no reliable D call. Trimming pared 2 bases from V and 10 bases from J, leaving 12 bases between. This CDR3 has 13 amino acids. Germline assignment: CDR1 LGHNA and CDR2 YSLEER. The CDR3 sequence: CASSQILRQEQFF. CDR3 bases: TGCGCCAGCAGCCAAATCTTGAGGCAGGAGCAGTTCTTC.

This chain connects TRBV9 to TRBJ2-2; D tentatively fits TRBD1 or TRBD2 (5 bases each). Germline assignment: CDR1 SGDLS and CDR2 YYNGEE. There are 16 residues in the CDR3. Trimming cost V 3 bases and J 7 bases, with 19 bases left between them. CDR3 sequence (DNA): TGTGCCAGCAGCGAGAGTCCGTTGATGGGGGACGGGGAGCTGTTTTTT. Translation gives CASSESPLMGDGELFF.

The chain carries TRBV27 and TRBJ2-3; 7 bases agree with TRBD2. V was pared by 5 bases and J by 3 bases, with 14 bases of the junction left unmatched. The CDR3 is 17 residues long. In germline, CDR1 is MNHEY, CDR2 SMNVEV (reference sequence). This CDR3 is CASSGGKSGMRTDTQYF. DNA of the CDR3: TGTGCCAGCAGTGGTGGGAAAAGCGGGATGAGGACAGATACGCAGTATTTT.

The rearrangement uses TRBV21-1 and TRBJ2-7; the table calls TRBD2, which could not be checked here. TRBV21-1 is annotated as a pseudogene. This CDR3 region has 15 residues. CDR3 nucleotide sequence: TGTGCCAGCAGCAAAGCTGGGGGGAGGTTAGGGGAGCAGTACTTC. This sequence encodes CASSKAGGRLGEQYF.

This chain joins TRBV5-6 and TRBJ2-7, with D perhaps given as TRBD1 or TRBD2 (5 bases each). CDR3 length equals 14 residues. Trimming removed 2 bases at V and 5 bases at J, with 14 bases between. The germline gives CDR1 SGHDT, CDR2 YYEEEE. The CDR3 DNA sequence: TGTGCCAGCAGCTTACGGGGCCCGGGGCACGAGCAGTACTTC. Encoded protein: CASSLRGPGHEQYF.

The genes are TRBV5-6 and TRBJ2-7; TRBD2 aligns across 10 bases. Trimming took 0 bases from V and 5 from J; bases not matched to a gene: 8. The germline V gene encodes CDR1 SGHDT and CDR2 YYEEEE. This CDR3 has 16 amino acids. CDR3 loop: CASSLGLAGDTNEQYF. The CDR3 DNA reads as TGTGCCAGCAGCTTGGGTCTAGCGGGAGATACGAACGAGCAGTACTTC.

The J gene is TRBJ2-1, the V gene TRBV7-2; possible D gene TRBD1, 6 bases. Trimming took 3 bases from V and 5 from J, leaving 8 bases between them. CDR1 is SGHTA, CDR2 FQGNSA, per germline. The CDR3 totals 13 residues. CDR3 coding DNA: TGTGCCAGCAGCTTCGACAGGAACAATGAGCAGTTCTTC. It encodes CASSFDRNNEQFF.

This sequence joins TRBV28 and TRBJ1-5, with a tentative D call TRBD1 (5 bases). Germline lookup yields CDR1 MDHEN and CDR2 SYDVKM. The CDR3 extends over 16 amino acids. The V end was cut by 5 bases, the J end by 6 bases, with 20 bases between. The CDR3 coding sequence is TGTGCCAGCAGTCTCCGGACGGGGATGGGGGGTCAGCCCCAGCATTTT. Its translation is CASSLRTGMGGQPQHF.

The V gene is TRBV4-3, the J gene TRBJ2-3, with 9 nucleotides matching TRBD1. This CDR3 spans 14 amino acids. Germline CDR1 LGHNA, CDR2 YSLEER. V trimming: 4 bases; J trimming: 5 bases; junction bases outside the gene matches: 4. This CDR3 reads CASSLDRGVDTQYF. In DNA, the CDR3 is TGCGCCAGCAGCCTGGACAGGGGAGTAGATACGCAGTATTTT.

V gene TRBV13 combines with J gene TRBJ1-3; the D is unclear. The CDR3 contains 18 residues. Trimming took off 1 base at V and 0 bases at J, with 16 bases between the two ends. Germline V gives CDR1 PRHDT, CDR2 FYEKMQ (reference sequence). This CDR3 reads CASSLDLGNLPSGNTIYF. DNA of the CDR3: TGTGCCAGCAGCTTAGACCTAGGTAATTTGCCCTCTGGAAACACCATATATTTT.

The CDR3 protein is CASSHLRGETQYF. CDR3 DNA: TGTGCCAGCAGCCATCTCAGGGGGGAGACCCAGTACTTC. The chain links TRBV4-2 to TRBJ2-5; the match to TRBD1 covers 7 bases. This CDR3 has 13 amino acids. V shed 3 bases, J shed 5 bases, and the junction held 3 bases outside the gene matches. The germline V gene encodes CDR1 LGHNA and CDR2 YNFKEQ.

The chain's CDR3 is CASSSQRESSYEQYF. The CDR3 nucleotides are TGTGCCAGCAGCTCACAGCGGGAGAGCTCCTACGAGCAGTACTTC. This chain connects TRBV5-4 to TRBJ2-7; 8 bases map to TRBD2. This CDR3 spans 15 amino acids. The germline V gene has CDR1 SGHNT and CDR2 YYREEE (reference sequence). V shed 3 bases, J shed 0 bases, and the junction held 5 bases outside the gene matches. Based on the CDR3 plus reference TRBV5-4 and TRBJ2-7, the full variable domain is ETGVTQSPTHLIKTRGQQVTLRCSSQSGHNTVSWYQQALGQGPQFIFQYYREEENGRGNFPPRFSGLQFPNYSSELNVNALELDDSALYLCASSSQRESSYEQYFGPGTRLTVT.

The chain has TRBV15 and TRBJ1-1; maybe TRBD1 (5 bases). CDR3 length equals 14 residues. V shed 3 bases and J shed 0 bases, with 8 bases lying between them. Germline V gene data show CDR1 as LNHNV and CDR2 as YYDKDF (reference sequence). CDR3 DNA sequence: TGTGCCACCAGCAGGACAGCTTTGAACACTGAAGCTTTCTTT. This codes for CATSRTALNTEAFF.

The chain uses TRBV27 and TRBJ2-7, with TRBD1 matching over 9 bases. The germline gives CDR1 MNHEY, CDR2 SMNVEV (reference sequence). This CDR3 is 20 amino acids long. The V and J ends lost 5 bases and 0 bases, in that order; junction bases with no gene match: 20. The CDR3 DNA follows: TGTGCCAGCAGTAAACGATCCGGGACAGGGCGTACAACCTCCTCCTACGAGCAGTACTTC. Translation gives CASSKRSGTGRTTSSYEQYF.